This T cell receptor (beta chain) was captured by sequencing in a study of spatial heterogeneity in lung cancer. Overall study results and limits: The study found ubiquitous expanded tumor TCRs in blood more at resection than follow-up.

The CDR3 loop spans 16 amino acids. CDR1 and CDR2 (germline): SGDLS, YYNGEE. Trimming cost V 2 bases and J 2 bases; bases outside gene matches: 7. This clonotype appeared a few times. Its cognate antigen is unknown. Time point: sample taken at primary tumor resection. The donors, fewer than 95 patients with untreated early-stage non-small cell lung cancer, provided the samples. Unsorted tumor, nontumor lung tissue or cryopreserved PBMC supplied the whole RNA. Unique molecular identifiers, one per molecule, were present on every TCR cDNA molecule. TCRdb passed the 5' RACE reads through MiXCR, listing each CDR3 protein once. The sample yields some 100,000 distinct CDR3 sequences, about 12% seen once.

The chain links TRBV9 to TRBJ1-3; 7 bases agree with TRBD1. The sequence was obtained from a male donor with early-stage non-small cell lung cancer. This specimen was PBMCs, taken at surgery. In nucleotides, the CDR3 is TGTGCCAGCAGCGTTTCTGACAGGGCTACTGGAAACACCATATATTTT. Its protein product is CASSVSDRATGNTIYF.